This TCR beta chain was identified during a study of T cell responses to AZD1222 COVID-19 vaccine. Remarks on this clone: Its antigen is currently unknown.

Repertoires were generated with immunoSEQ multiplex PCR, while TCRdb's copy carries only in-frame clones and drops some. Here the sample spans roughly 120,000 clones, 70% to 90% being singletons. The germline V and J ends were trimmed by 2 bases and 4 bases, with 12 bases remaining between them. The CDR3 is 15 amino acids. Germline loops: CDR1 KGHSH, CDR2 LQKENI. Points from the study as a whole: Nearly half of the spike-specific TCRs reportedly recognize variant regions that carry no mutations. Donors in the cohort were predominantly white British and more often female, and clonal diversity was possibly underestimated. Receipt of two AZD1222 doses was followed by a rise in Spike-specific TCR breadth and depth. Repertoires in all cases were sampled only once the peak T cell response had passed.

The TCR originated in an adult in good health. The specimen comprised peripheral blood, sampled on day 0 of MenACWY control vaccination. The V gene is TRBV18, the J gene TRBJ2-4, with a possible D match to TRBD1 (6 bases). CDR3 protein: CASSPGGRGKNIQYF. CDR3 in DNA: TGTGCCAGCTCACCAGGGGGCAGGGGAAAAAACATTCAGTACTTC.